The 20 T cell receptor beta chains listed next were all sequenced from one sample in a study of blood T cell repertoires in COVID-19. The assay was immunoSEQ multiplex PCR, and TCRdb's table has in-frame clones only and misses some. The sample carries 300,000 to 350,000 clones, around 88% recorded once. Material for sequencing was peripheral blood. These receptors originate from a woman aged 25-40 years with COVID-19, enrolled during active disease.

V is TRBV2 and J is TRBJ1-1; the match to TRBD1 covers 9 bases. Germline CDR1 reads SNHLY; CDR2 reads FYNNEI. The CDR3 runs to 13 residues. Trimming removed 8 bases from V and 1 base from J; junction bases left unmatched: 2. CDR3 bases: TGTGCCAGCGGACAGGGGAAGAACACTGAAGCTTTCTTT. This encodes CASGQGKNTEAFF.

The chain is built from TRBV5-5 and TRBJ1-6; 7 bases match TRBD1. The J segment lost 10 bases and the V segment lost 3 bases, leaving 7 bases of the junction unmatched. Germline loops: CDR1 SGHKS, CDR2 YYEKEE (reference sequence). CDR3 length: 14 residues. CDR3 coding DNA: TGTGCCAGCAGCTCTCGACAGGGCCACTCACCCCTCCACTTT. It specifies CASSSRQGHSPLHF.

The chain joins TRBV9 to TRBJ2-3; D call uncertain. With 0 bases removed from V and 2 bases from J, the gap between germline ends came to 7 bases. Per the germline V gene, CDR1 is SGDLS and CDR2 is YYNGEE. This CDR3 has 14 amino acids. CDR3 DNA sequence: TGTGCCAGCAGCGTAGGGGCACTCACAGATACGCAGTATTTT. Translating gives CASSVGALTDTQYF.

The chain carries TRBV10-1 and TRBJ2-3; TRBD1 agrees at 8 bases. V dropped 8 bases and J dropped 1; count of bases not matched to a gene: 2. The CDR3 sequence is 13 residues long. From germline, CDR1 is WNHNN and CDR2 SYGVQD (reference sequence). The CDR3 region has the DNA TGCGCCAGCGCGGGACAGGGCACAGATACGCAGTATTTT. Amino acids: CASAGQGTDTQYF.

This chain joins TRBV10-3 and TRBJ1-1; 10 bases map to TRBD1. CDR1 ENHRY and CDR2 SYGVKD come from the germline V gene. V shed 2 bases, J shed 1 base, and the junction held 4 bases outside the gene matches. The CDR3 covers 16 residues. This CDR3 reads CAISEPTGGENTEAFF. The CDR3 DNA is TGTGCCATCAGTGAGCCGACAGGGGGCGAGAACACTGAAGCTTTCTTT.

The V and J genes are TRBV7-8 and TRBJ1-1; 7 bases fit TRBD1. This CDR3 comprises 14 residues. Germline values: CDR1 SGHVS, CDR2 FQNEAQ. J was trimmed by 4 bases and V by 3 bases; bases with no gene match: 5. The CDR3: CASSLLTGTTEAFF. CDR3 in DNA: TGTGCCAGCAGCTTGTTGACAGGGACCACTGAAGCTTTCTTT. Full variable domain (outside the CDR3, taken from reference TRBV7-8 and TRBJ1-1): GAGVSQSPRYKVAKRGQDVALRCDPISGHVSLFWYQQALGQGPEFLTYFQNEAQLDKSGLPSDRFFAERPEGSVSTLKIQRTQQEDSAVYLCASSLLTGTTEAFFGQGTRLTVV.

CDR3 loop: CASSRTGDGNSPLHF. The DNA for the CDR3 is TGTGCCAGCAGCAGGACAGGGGATGGAAATTCACCCCTCCACTTT. The chain uses TRBV5-4 and TRBJ1-6; TRBD1 agrees at 9 bases. Germline assignment: CDR1 SGHNT and CDR2 YYREEE (reference sequence). The CDR3 is made up of 15 amino acids. The V and J ends lost 4 bases and 7 bases, in that order; junction bases with no gene match: 6.

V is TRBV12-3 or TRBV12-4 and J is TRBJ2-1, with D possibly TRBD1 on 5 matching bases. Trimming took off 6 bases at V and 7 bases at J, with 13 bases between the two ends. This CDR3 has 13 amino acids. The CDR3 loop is CASSVGAPNEQFF. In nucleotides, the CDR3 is TGTGCCAGCAGCGTAGGGGCACCAAATGAGCAGTTCTTC.

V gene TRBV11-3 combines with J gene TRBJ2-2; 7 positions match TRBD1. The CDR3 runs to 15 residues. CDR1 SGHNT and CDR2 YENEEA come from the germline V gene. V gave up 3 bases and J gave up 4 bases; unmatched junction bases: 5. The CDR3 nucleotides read TGTGCCAGCAGCTTTAACAGGGGTGGCACCGGGGAGCTGTTTTTT. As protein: CASSFNRGGTGELFF.

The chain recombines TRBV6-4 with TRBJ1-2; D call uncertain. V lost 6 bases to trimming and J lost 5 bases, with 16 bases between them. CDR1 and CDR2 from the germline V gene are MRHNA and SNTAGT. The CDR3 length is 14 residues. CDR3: CASRVGPEGYGYTF. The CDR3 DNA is TGTGCCAGCAGGGTAGGACCCGAGGGATATGGCTACACCTTC.

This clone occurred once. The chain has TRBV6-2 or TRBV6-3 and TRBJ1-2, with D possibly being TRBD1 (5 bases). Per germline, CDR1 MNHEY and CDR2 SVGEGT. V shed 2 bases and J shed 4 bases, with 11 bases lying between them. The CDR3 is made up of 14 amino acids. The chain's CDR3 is CASSYPGHLYGYTF. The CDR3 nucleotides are TGTGCCAGCAGTTACCCCGGACACCTCTATGGCTACACCTTC.

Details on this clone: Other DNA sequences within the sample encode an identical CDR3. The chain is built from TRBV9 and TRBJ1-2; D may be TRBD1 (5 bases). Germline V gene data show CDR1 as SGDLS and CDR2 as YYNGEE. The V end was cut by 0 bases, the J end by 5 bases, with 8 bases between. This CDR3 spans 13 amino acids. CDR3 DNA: TGTGCCAGCAGCGTAGATAGGGGTTATGGCTACACCTTC. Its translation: CASSVDRGYGYTF.

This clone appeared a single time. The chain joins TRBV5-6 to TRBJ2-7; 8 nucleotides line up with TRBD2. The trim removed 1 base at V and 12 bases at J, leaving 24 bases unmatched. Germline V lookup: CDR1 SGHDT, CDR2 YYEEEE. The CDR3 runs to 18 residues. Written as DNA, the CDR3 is TGTGCCAGCAGCTTGTCCCGGGGACTAGTCGGTACCGAGCAGGGGCGGTACTTC. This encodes CASSLSRGLVGTEQGRYF.

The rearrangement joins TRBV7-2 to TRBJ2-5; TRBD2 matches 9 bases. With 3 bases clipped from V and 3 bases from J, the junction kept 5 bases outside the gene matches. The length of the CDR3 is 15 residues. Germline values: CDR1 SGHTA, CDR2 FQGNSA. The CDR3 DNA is TGTGCCAGCAGCTTTGGTTTAGCGGGGGAAGAGACCCAGTACTTC. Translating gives CASSFGLAGEETQYF. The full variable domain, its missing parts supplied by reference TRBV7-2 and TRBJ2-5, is GAGVSQSPSNKVTEKGKDVELRCDPISGHTALYWYRQSLGQGLEFLIYFQGNSAPDKSGLPSDRFSAERTGGSVSTLTIQRTQQEDSAVYLCASSFGLAGEETQYFGPGTRLLVL.

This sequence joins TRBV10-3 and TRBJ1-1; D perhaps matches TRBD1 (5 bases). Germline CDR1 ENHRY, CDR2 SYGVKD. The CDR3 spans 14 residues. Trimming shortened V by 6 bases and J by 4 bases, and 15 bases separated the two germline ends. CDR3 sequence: CAIRRTGDITEAFF. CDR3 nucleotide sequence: TGTGCCATCAGACGGACGGGGGATATCACTGAAGCTTTCTTT.

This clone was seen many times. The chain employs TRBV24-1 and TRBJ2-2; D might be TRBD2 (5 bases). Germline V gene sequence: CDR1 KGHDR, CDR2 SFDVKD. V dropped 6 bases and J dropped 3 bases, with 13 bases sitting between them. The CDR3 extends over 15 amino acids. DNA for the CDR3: TGTGCCACCAGTACCGGGGATGCGGACACCGGGGAGCTGTTTTTT. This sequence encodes CATSTGDADTGELFF.

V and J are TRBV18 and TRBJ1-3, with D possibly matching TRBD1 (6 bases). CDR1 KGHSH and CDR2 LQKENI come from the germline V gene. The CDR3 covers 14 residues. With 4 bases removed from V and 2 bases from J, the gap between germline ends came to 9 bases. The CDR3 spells CASSRDIAGNTIYF. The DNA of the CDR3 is TGTGCCAGCTCACGGGACATAGCTGGAAACACCATATATTTT.

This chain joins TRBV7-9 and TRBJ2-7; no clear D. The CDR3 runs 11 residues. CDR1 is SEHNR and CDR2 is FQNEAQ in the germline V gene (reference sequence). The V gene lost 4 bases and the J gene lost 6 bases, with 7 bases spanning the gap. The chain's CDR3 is CASSSPVEQYF. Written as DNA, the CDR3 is TGTGCCAGCAGCTCTCCTGTCGAGCAGTACTTC.

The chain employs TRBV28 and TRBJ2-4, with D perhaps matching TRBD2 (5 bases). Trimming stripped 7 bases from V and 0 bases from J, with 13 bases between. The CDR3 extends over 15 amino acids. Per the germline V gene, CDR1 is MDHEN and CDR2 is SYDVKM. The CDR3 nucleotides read TGTGCCAGCACCCGGGGATCTCTAGCCAAAAACATTCAGTACTTC. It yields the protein CASTRGSLAKNIQYF.

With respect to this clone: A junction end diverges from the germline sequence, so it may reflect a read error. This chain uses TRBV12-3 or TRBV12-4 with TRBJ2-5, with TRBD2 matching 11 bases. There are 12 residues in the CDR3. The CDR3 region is CASSKLAGGPDF. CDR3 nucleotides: TGTGCCAGCAGCAAGCTAGCGGGGGGCCCGGACTTC.